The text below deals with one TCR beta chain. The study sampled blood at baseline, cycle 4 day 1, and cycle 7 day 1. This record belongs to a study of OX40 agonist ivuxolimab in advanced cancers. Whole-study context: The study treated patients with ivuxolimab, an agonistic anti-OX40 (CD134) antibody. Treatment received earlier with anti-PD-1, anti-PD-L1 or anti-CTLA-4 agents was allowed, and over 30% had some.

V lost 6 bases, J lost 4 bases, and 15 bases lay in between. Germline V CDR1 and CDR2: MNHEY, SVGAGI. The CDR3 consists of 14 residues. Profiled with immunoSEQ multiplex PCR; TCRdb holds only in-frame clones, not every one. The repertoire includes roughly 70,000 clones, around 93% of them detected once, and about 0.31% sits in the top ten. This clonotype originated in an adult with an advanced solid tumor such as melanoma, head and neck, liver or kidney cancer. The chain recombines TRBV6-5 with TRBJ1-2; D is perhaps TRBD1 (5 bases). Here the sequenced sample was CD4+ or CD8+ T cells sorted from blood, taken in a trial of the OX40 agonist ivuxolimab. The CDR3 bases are TGTGCCAGCAGCCGGGACCGACGATTCTATGGCTACACCTTC. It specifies CASSRDRRFYGYTF.